These T cell receptor beta chains were read from a single sample in a study of CD8+ T cells in alopecia areata. Using immunoSEQ multiplex PCR, the repertoire was profiled, and TCRdb retains in-frame clones only, with some absent. The sample has about 160,000 clones, roughly 65% seen once. The sequences come from CD4+ T cells sorted from blood, collected at week 4, from a patient treated with tofacitinib. Receptors originate from a human donor with alopecia areata. The CDR3 runs from the conserved cysteine through the conserved F or W. Clone size is stated in some rows and not others, as once, few, many or a class when expanded.

j_call	clone_size	v_call	cdr3_aa
TRBJ2-2	once	TRBV5-1	CASSLQGLTGELFF
TRBJ1-2	NA	TRBV5-4	CASSIPSQGEYGYTF
TRBJ2-2	NA	TRBV29-1	CSVGAGATGELFF
TRBJ2-3	NA	TRBV2	CASTPEGDHTDTQYF
TRBJ2-6	NA	TRBV6-6	CASSRLVAGANVLTF
TRBJ2-7	NA	TRBV30	CAWRTGQFSYEQYF
TRBJ2-1	NA	TRBV9	CASSVGGSYNEQFF
TRBJ2-3	NA	TRBV5-1	CASSLNGIGEDTQYF
TRBJ1-1	NA	TRBV6-1	CASRQTGQNTEAFF
TRBJ1-1	NA	TRBV30	CAWSTGRVSRTEAFF
TRBJ2-7	NA	TRBV29-1	CSVRDSSYEQYF
TRBJ2-7	NA	TRBV10-3	CATSGLVTKQYF
TRBJ1-2	NA	TRBV29-1	CSVENSYGYTF
TRBJ2-7	NA	TRBV29-1	CSVAEYQSSYEQYF
TRBJ2-7	NA	TRBV19	CASSIGYKGHSLSYEQYF
TRBJ1-4	few	TRBV27	CASGPGGTNEKLFF
TRBJ1-5	NA	TRBV30	CAVDRDGNQPQHF
TRBJ2-1	NA	TRBV5-4	CASSLLGGEQFF
TRBJ2-3	NA	TRBV4-2	CASSQGTAGGGLTYTQYF
TRBJ1-1	NA	TRBV30	CAWSPLAEAFF
TRBJ2-4	NA	TRBV4-1	CASSQDLLPLAKNIQYF
TRBJ1-1	NA	TRBV30	CAWSEWTPTSWGTEAFF
TRBJ2-3	NA	TRBV4-2	CASSRTSGGATDTQYF
TRBJ2-1	NA	TRBV29-1	CSGFSGLSSYNEQFF
TRBJ1-5	NA	TRBV30	CAWSDRVSNQPQHF
TRBJ2-3	NA	TRBV4-3	CASSQGTSISQYF
TRBJ2-1	NA	TRBV29-1	CSVEGSYNEQFF
TRBJ1-5	NA	TRBV6-1	CASSEIQGAYQPQHF
TRBJ1-4	NA	TRBV5-1	CASSPLGAQEKLFF
TRBJ1-5	NA	TRBV19	CASSIAPPRGSNQPQHF
TRBJ2-2	NA	TRBV6-5	CASSRPSQGDGELFF
TRBJ1-5	NA	TRBV19	CASSILQGKNQPQHF
TRBJ1-1	NA	TRBV15	CATSSAWGAEAFF
TRBJ1-2	NA	TRBV2	CASSEGTNYGYTF
TRBJ1-1	NA	TRBV10-3	CAISDSRTTEAFF